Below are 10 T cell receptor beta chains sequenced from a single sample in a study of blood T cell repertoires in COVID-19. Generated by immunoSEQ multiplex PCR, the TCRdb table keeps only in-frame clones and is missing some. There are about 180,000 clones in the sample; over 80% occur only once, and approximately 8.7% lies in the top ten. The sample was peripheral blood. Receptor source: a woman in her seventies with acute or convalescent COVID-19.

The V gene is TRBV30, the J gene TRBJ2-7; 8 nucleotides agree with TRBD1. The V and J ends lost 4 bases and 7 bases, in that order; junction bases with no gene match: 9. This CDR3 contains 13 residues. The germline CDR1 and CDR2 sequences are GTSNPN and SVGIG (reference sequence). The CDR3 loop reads CAWMPQGVGEQYF. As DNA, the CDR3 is TGTGCCTGGATGCCACAGGGGGTAGGGGAGCAGTACTTC. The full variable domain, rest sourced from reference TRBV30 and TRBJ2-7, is SQTIHQWPATLVQPVGSPLSLECTVEGTSNPNLYWYRQAAGRGLQLLFYSVGIGQISSEVPQNLSASRPQDRQFILSSKKLLLSDSGFYLCAWMPQGVGEQYFGPGTRLTVT.

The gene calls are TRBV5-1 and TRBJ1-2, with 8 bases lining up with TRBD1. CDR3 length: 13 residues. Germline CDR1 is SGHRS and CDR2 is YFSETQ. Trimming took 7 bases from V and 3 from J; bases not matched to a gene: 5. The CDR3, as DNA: TGCGCCAGCTTCTCGGACAGGGACTATGGCTACACCTTC. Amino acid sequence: CASFSDRDYGYTF.

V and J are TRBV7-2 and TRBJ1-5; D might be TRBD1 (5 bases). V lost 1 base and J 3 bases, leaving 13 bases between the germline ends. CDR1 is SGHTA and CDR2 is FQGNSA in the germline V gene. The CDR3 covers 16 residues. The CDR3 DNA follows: TGTGCCAGCAGCTTAGAGTACGGCAGGGTCAATCAGCCCCAGCATTTT. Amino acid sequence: CASSLEYGRVNQPQHF.

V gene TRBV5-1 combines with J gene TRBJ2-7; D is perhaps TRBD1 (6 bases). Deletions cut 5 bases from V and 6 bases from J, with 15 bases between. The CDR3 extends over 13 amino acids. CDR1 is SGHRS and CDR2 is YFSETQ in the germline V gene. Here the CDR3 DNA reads TGCGCCAGCAGAGGGACAAGATATCCCGAGCAGTACTTC. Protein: CASRGTRYPEQYF.

The CDR3 is CASSLSVVLNTEAFF. As DNA, the CDR3 is TGTGCCAGCTCATTATCTGTAGTTTTGAACACTGAAGCTTTCTTT. The chain links TRBV18 to TRBJ1-1; no definite D call. CDR3 size: 15 residues. CDR1 is KGHSH and CDR2 is LQKENI in the germline V gene. V was cut by 5 bases and J by 0 bases, with 13 bases left in between.

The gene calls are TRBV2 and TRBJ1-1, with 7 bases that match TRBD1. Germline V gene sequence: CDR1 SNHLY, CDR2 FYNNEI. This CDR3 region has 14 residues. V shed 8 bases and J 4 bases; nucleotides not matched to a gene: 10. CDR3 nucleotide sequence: TGTGCCAGCGGTGTTTCCAGGGGGACCACTGAAGCTTTCTTT. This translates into CASGVSRGTTEAFF.

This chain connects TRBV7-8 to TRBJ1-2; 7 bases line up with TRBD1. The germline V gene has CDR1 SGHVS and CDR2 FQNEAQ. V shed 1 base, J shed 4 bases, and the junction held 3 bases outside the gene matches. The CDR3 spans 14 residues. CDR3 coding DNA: TGTGCCAGCAGCTTAGTGGGACAGTCCTATGGCTACACCTTC. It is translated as CASSLVGQSYGYTF.

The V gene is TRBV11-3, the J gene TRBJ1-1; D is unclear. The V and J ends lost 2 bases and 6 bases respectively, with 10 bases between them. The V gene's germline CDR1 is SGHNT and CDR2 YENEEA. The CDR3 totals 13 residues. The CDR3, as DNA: TGTGCCAGCAGCTTACGGGAGCGGTCTGAAGCTTTCTTT. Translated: CASSLRERSEAFF.

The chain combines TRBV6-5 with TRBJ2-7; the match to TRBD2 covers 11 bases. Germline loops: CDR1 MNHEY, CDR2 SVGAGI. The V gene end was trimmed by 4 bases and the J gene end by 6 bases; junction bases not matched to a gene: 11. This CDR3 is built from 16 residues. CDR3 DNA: TGTGCCAGCAGTTTAACTAGCGGGAGAGGAATCGGCGAGCAGTACTTC. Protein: CASSLTSGRGIGEQYF.

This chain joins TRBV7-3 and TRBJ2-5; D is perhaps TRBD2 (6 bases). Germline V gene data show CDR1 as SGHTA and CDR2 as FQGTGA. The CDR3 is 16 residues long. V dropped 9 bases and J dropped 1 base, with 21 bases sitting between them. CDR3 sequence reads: CARVPSGGATQETQYF. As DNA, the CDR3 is TGTGCCAGGGTCCCGTCGGGCGGGGCTACCCAAGAGACCCAGTACTTC. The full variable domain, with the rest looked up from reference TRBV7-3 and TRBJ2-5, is GAGVSQTPSNKVTEKGKYVELRCDPISGHTALYWYRQSLGQGPEFLIYFQGTGAADDSGLPNDRFFAVRPEGSVSTLKIQRTERGDSAVYLCARVPSGGATQETQYFGPGTRLLVL.